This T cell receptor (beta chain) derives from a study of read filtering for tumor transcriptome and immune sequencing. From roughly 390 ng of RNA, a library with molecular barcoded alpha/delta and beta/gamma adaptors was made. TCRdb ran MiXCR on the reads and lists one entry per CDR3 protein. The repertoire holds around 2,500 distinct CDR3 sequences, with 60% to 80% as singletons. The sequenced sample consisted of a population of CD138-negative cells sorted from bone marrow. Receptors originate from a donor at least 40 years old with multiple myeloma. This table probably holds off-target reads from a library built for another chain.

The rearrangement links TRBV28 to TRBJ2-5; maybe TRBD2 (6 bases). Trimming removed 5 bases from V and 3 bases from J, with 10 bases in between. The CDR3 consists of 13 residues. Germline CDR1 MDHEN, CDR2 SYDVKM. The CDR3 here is CASSGLAKETQYF. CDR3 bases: TGTGCCAGCAGTGGGCTAGCGAAAGAGACCCAGTACTTC.